This T cell receptor beta chain was observed in a study of shared clonotypes between healthy human individuals. V was trimmed by 0 bases and J by 8 bases, leaving 16 bases between them. The CDR3 extends over 15 amino acids. Germline CDR1 is MGHRA and CDR2 is YSYEKL. Assay used: immunoSEQ multiplex PCR; TCRdb lists only in-frame clones, some missing. This table holds approximately 330,000 clones, 73% found once. The sequencing sample was made of memory CD4+ T cells sorted from blood. Noted subset: CD45RA-negative fraction. The rearrangement joins TRBV4-1 to TRBJ1-2; no clear D gene. The clonotype comes from a man younger than 45 in good health. CDR3 sequence (DNA): TGCGCCAGCAGCCAAGATGGGCTGGGAGAAGTAGGCTACACCTTC. It codes for CASSQDGLGEVGYTF.